This TCR beta chain was found in a study of T-cell memory formation after mild COVID-19. Whole-study results and caveats: Among contracting clones, CD4+ were mainly CM/EM and CD8+ enriched in EMRA.

The CDR3 length is 15 residues. CDR1 is SGHRS and CDR2 is YFSETQ in the germline V gene. In regard to this clonotype: The antigen is undetermined. A much larger clone is a single base away; this may be a read error.

TCRdb re-called the 5' RACE reads through MiXCR, storing one row per CDR3 protein. The repertoire holds fewer than 35,000 distinct CDR3 sequences, with 15% to 20% as singletons. The J gene is TRBJ2-5, the V gene TRBV5-1; 7 bases are a match to TRBD1. The sample comprised PBMCs or a T cell subset sorted from them (not recorded which). This sequence was found in an adult who had mild COVID-19 (a few samples of this study predate the infection). Cell type and time point are not known. The CDR3 DNA follows: TGCGCCAGCAGCAAACACGGGACAGAACAAGAGACCAAGTACTTC. Translated, it gives CASSKHGTEQETKYF.